This TCR beta chain is from a study of T cells after somatic rescue of genetic block. Repertoires were generated with immunoSEQ multiplex PCR, while TCRdb's copy carries only in-frame clones and drops some. The sample carries 14,000 to 15,000 clones, about 70% recorded once. In its sample, this clone was seen once. CDR3 length: 16 residues. Between the trimmed V and J ends, which lost 5 bases and 2 bases, there was a span of 16 bases. Per the germline V gene, CDR1 is MDHEN and CDR2 is SYDVKM. The clonotype originates from a boy younger than 18. Sequencing input: peripheral blood mononuclear cells (PBMCs). V usage is TRBV28 and J usage is TRBJ2-1, with a weak D call TRBD1 (8 bases). CDR3 sequence reads: CASSILTGGAYNEQFF. As DNA, the CDR3 is TGTGCCAGCAGTATCCTTACAGGGGGGGCCTACAATGAGCAGTTCTTC.